Below are 32 T cell receptor beta chains sequenced from a single sample in a study of identical twins. TCRdb analysed the 5' RACE reads with MiXCR anew, one entry per CDR3 protein. The sample holds about 570,000 distinct CDR3 sequences, more than 9% seen once. These data also formed part of another study, on yellow fever vaccine responses in identical twins.

Sequenced material: PBMCs. The receptors here all came from a woman aged 18-29 years in good health.

This clonotype was detected only a few times. The chain recombines TRBV21-1 with TRBJ2-1; TRBD2, as called in the table, went unchecked against the DNA. TRBV21-1 is a pseudogene segment. The CDR3 runs to 19 residues. The chain's CDR3 is CASSKEDIFKKTSGKQRFF. In DNA form, the CDR3 reads TGTGCCAGCAGCAAAGAAGATATATTTAAAAAGACTAGCGGGAAGCAACGGTTCTTC.

V is TRBV5-1 and J is TRBJ2-7; the D gene is possibly TRBD2 (6 bases). The V gene's germline CDR1 is SGHRS and CDR2 YFSETQ. Trimming pared 1 base from V and 7 bases from J, leaving 12 bases between. The CDR3 spans 13 residues. This CDR3 reads CASSLPGEGEQYF. The CDR3 bases are TGCGCCAGCAGCTTGCCGGGGGAAGGGGAGCAGTACTTC.

The V call is TRBV7-2, the J call TRBJ2-7, with TRBD2 matching 13 bases. Germline loops: CDR1 SGHTA, CDR2 FQGNSA. The CDR3 length is 15 residues. V dropped 6 bases and J dropped 6; count of bases not matched to a gene: 8. The CDR3 nucleotides are TGTGCCAGCAGTTATGGACTAGCGGGAGTTTCCGAGCAGTACTTC. This encodes CASSYGLAGVSEQYF. The whole variable domain, remainder taken from reference TRBV7-2 and TRBJ2-7, is GAGVSQSPSNKVTEKGKDVELRCDPISGHTALYWYRQSLGQGLEFLIYFQGNSAPDKSGLPSDRFSAERTGGSVSTLTIQRTQQEDSAVYLCASSYGLAGVSEQYFGPGTRLTVT.

The chain links TRBV20-1 to TRBJ2-1, with D possibly being TRBD1 or TRBD2 (5 bases each). The V gene's germline CDR1 is DFQATT and CDR2 SNEGSKA (reference sequence). Trimming pared 2 bases from V and 2 bases from J, leaving 16 bases between. CDR3 size: 16 residues. Written as DNA, the CDR3 is TGCAGTGCTAGACCCGCCCCCCGGGGCGCCTACAATGAGCAGTTCTTC. Its protein is CSARPAPRGAYNEQFF.

This clonotype was observed many times. The junction departs from the called germline gene at one end, perhaps through a read error. The chain couples TRBV9 to TRBJ1-1; 7 bases are a match to TRBD1. Germline lookup yields CDR1 SGDLS and CDR2 YYNGEE. This CDR3 comprises 12 residues. The CDR3 DNA sequence: TGTGCCAGCAGCTTCCCAAGCGGGACAGCGCACTTT. Its translation is CASSFPSGTAHF.

Concerning this clonotype: No conserved phenylalanine or tryptophan is present at the end of the CDR3, so a read error is the likely explanation. V and J are TRBV11-1 and TRBJ2-3; TRBD1 or TRBD2 may be the D gene (7 bases each). Germline CDR1 SGHAT, CDR2 FQDESV (reference sequence). CDR3 length equals 19 residues. Trimming removed 4 bases at V and 3 bases at J, with 26 bases between. CDR3 nucleotide sequence: TGTGCCAGCAGCTCACCCAGGGGGGGCCACGGTTCCGGGACAGATACGCAGTATCTT. Residues: CASSSPRGGHGSGTDTQYL.

This clonotype was seen at least ten times. V is TRBV12-3 or TRBV12-4 and J is TRBJ1-5, with 8 bases fitting TRBD1. CDR3 length equals 15 residues. V lost 5 bases, J lost 0 bases, and 3 bases stayed unmatched. CDR3 amino acids: CASSPDRASNQPQHF. CDR3 DNA: TGTGCCAGCAGTCCGGACAGGGCTAGCAATCAGCCCCAGCATTTT.

The rearrangement uses TRBV15 and TRBJ2-1; unclear D gene. The CDR3 is made up of 15 amino acids. Germline-derived CDR1 and CDR2 are LNHNV and YYDKDF (reference sequence). Trimming removed 2 bases at V and 0 bases at J, with 8 bases between. The CDR3 nucleotides are TGTGCCACCAGCAGACTCCCGAGCTCCTACAATGAGCAGTTCTTC. It specifies CATSRLPSSYNEQFF.

Ten or more counts support this clonotype. The chain links TRBV20-1 to TRBJ2-3; the match to TRBD2 covers 14 bases. The length of the CDR3 is 14 residues. Trimming at V came to 6 bases and at J to 8 bases, leaving 7 bases not matched to a gene. Germline values: CDR1 DFQATT, CDR2 SNEGSKA (reference sequence). The CDR3 sequence: CSARLAGGASTQYF. For the CDR3, the DNA is TGCAGTGCCAGACTAGCGGGGGGGGCCTCTACGCAGTATTTT.

This clonotype was recorded many times. The J gene is TRBJ2-3, the V gene TRBV3-1; 9 bases line up with TRBD1. The J segment lost 3 bases and the V segment lost 3 bases, leaving 13 bases of the junction unmatched. The V gene's germline CDR1 is LGHDT and CDR2 YNNKEL (reference sequence). The CDR3 is 18 residues long. The CDR3 sequence is CASSHLPRDREGTDTQYF. CDR3 bases: TGTGCCAGCAGCCACCTGCCTCGGGACAGGGAAGGAACAGATACGCAGTATTTT.

The sample holds many counts of this clonotype. The chain employs TRBV20-1 and TRBJ2-1, with 11 positions matching TRBD2. After removal of 5 bases from V and 4 bases from J, the junction contained 4 bases not matched to a gene. This CDR3 region has 14 residues. Germline CDR1 reads DFQATT; CDR2 reads SNEGSKA (reference sequence). Here the CDR3 DNA reads TGCAGTGCTTCCGGGACTAGCGGTTACAATGAGCAGTTCTTC. Translating gives CSASGTSGYNEQFF.

This clonotype was detected a few times. The chain has TRBV20-1 and TRBJ2-1, with 8 bases lining up with TRBD2. CDR1 is DFQATT, CDR2 SNEGSKA, per germline (reference sequence). With V trimmed by 6 bases and J by 2 bases, 12 bases remained unmatched. This CDR3 spans 16 amino acids. CDR3 bases: TGCAGTGCGGCGGTGGCGGGGGGTGTTACCTACAATGAGCAGTTCTTC. As protein: CSAAVAGGVTYNEQFF.

This clonotype was seen repeatedly, ten times or more. The chain joins TRBV6-4 to TRBJ2-1; D is possibly TRBD1 or TRBD2 (6 bases each). Trimming left V 3 bases short and J 7 bases short, with 19 bases between. The CDR3 is 16 residues long. Germline V gives CDR1 MRHNA, CDR2 SNTAGT. Written as DNA, the CDR3 is TGTGCCAGCAGTGAACAGGGAGGAGTAGGGGGTAATGAGCAGTTCTTC. Translating it yields CASSEQGGVGGNEQFF.

The rearrangement links TRBV28 to TRBJ2-3, with 9 bases aligning to TRBD1. Germline CDR1 MDHEN, CDR2 SYDVKM. This CDR3 spans 15 amino acids. The ends lost 4 bases at V and 6 bases at J; junction bases unmatched: 8. CDR3 nucleotides: TGTGCCAGCAGTTATTACAGGGGGCGCGGGGATACGCAGTATTTT. This gives the protein CASSYYRGRGDTQYF.

This clonotype was seen a handful of times. The chain recombines TRBV7-8 with TRBJ2-1; D is possibly TRBD1 or TRBD2 (5 bases each). The CDR3 runs 16 residues. CDR1 and CDR2 (germline): SGHVS, FQNEAQ. The ends were cut back, 5 bases at V and 8 bases at J, with 22 bases in the middle. The CDR3 loop is CASSTEGNRGIDEQFF. CDR3 bases: TGTGCCAGCAGCACCGAGGGGAATCGCGGTATAGATGAGCAGTTCTTC.

The chain is built from TRBV29-1 and TRBJ2-1, with TRBD2 matching over 14 bases. The germline V gene encodes CDR1 SQVTM and CDR2 ANQGSEA. With 0 bases clipped from V and 1 base from J, the junction kept 17 bases outside the gene matches. This CDR3 region has 22 residues. CDR3 in DNA: TGCAGCGTTGAAGATCGGGCAGGGGGGACTAGCGGGAGTGGAAGGTCCTACAATGAGCAGTTCTTC. Translation: CSVEDRAGGTSGSGRSYNEQFF.

V usage is TRBV5-5 and J usage is TRBJ2-3, with 9 bases that match TRBD2. The V and J ends lost 4 bases and 0 bases, in that order; junction bases with no gene match: 9. CDR3 length equals 17 residues. Germline V gene lookup returns CDR1 SGHKS and CDR2 YYEKEE (reference sequence). CDR3 sequence: CASSPGPLAGSTDTQYF. In DNA, the CDR3 is TGTGCCAGCAGCCCTGGCCCCCTAGCGGGAAGCACAGATACGCAGTATTTT.

This clonotype was observed a few times. The chain is built from TRBV5-5 and TRBJ1-5; the D gene is possibly TRBD1 (5 bases). Trimming removed 5 bases at V and 4 bases at J, with 16 bases between. Germline V gives CDR1 SGHKS, CDR2 YYEKEE (reference sequence). The CDR3 is 15 residues long. The CDR3 here is CASRPTTAGNQPQHF. CDR3 in DNA: TGTGCCAGCAGGCCAACGACGGCAGGGAATCAGCCCCAGCATTTT.

This clonotype was counted a few times. The J gene is TRBJ2-1, the V gene TRBV12-3 or TRBV12-4, with 7 bases aligning to TRBD2. CDR3 size: 14 residues. With V trimmed by 2 bases and J by 5 bases, 3 bases remained unmatched. CDR3 coding DNA: TGTGCCAGCAGTTTATGGCTAGCGGACAATGAGCAGTTCTTC. This gives the protein CASSLWLADNEQFF.

This clonotype was counted at least ten times. V and J are TRBV19 and TRBJ2-1, with D possibly TRBD2 on 5 matching bases. There are 12 residues in the CDR3. The V gene lost 4 bases and the J gene lost 12 bases, with 13 bases spanning the gap. CDR1 is LNHDA and CDR2 is SQIVND in the germline V gene (reference sequence). This chain's CDR3 is CASSTGPGVQFF. CDR3 coding DNA: TGTGCCAGTAGTACCGGACCCGGGGTGCAGTTCTTC.

This clonotype was counted only a few times. V is TRBV7-2 and J is TRBJ1-6, with TRBD1 as a possible D gene (5 bases). Looked up from germline, CDR1 is SGHTA and CDR2 is FQGNSA. Trimming pared 5 bases from V and 10 bases from J, leaving 12 bases between. The CDR3 totals 13 residues. In DNA form, the CDR3 reads TGTGCCAGCAGCCGGGGCAGGGCCTCACCCCTCCACTTT. It is translated as CASSRGRASPLHF.

The CDR3 region is CASSIGGAGADTQYF. The CDR3 coding sequence is TGTGCCAGCAGTATCGGGGGGGCCGGAGCAGATACGCAGTATTTT. The chain employs TRBV12-3 or TRBV12-4 and TRBJ2-3; 8 bases line up with TRBD2. Germline trimming cut 5 bases from V and 4 bases from J; bases unmatched to any gene: 8. The CDR3 is 15 amino acids.

This clonotype turned up a few times. The chain couples TRBV18 to TRBJ2-3; the D is unclear. Germline CDR1 KGHSH, CDR2 LQKENI. The CDR3 spans 16 residues. Deletions cut 3 bases from V and 0 bases from J, with 13 bases between. For the CDR3, the DNA is TGTGCCAGCTCACCCAGTGTCAAGACGAGCACAGATACGCAGTATTTT. Protein: CASSPSVKTSTDTQYF.

This clonotype was detected many times. V gene TRBV12-3 or TRBV12-4 combines with J gene TRBJ2-7, with TRBD2 matching over 15 bases. CDR3 length: 16 amino acids. V dropped 5 bases and J dropped 3; count of bases not matched to a gene: 5. The CDR3 loop reads CASSGLAGGLGYEQYF. CDR3 in DNA: TGTGCCAGCAGTGGACTAGCGGGAGGGTTGGGCTACGAGCAGTACTTC.

This clonotype has more than one count but fewer than ten. The chain couples TRBV27 to TRBJ2-3; TRBD2 matches at 8 bases. With V trimmed by 3 bases and J by 3 bases, 8 bases remained unmatched. The CDR3 consists of 16 residues. Germline V gene lookup returns CDR1 MNHEY and CDR2 SMNVEV (reference sequence). CDR3 sequence: CASSFGSSGSTDTQYF. The CDR3 DNA reads TGTGCCAGCAGTTTCGGGAGCAGCGGGAGTACAGATACGCAGTATTTT.

There are many counts of this clonotype. The gene calls are TRBV2 and TRBJ2-1; D perhaps matches TRBD1 (6 bases). Germline assignment: CDR1 SNHLY and CDR2 FYNNEI. This CDR3 contains 14 residues. V was cut by 4 bases and J by 5 bases, with 12 bases left in between. The CDR3 region has the DNA TGTGCCAGCAGTGGATCGACAGGAGACAATGAGCAGTTCTTC. It specifies CASSGSTGDNEQFF.

This clonotype was counted between two and nine times. The J gene is TRBJ2-7, the V gene TRBV20-1, with 8 positions matching TRBD1. The CDR3 extends over 14 amino acids. Germline CDR1 is DFQATT and CDR2 is SNEGSKA (reference sequence). The junction had 5 bases not matched to a gene; V was cut back by 1 base and J by 3 bases. The CDR3 bases are TGCAGTGCTAGAGTCTCAGGACAGGGCTACGAGCAGTACTTC. Translated: CSARVSGQGYEQYF.

The genes are TRBV5-1 and TRBJ2-1; 9 positions match TRBD2. Germline-derived CDR1 and CDR2 are SGHRS and YFSETQ. This CDR3 has 12 amino acids. The V segment lost 4 bases and the J segment 15 bases; nucleotides outside the gene matches: 8. The DNA for the CDR3 is TGCGCCAGCAGCGTTAGCGGGGGCCACAGGTTCTTC. Encoded protein: CASSVSGGHRFF.

About this clonotype: A much bigger clone sits one base away, suggesting this may be a read error. Lacking the conserved final phenylalanine or tryptophan, this CDR3 likely reflects a read error. V is TRBV9 and J is TRBJ2-1; no definite D call. Germline lookup yields CDR1 SGDLS and CDR2 YYNGEE. This CDR3 has 12 amino acids. V lost 0 bases and J lost 9, with 7 bases in between. The chain's CDR3 is CASSVDKAEQFS. CDR3 nucleotides: TGTGCCAGCAGCGTAGATAAGGCTGAGCAGTTCTCC.

V gene TRBV5-1 combines with J gene TRBJ2-7; D is perhaps TRBD2 (6 bases). V lost 4 bases and J lost 3, with 14 bases in between. This CDR3 spans 14 amino acids. CDR1 SGHRS and CDR2 YFSETQ come from the germline V gene. The CDR3, as DNA: TGCGCCAGCAGCCGGGAAGGGCGGGACTACGAGCAGTACTTC. Translated, it gives CASSREGRDYEQYF.

V usage is TRBV2 and J usage is TRBJ1-5, with a tentative D call TRBD1 (6 bases). The CDR3 is made up of 14 amino acids. Germline CDR1 SNHLY, CDR2 FYNNEI. Trimming took 6 bases from V and 2 from J, leaving 11 bases between them. As DNA, the CDR3 is TGTGCCAGCAGACTGCAGGGGCGCAATCAGCCCCAGCATTTT. Amino acid sequence: CASRLQGRNQPQHF.

This clonotype has just a few counts. V usage is TRBV6-2 or TRBV6-3 and J usage is TRBJ2-5, with 8 bases fitting TRBD1. There are 14 residues in the CDR3. The germline CDR1 and CDR2 sequences are MNHEY and SVGEGT. Germline trimming cut 6 bases from V and 6 bases from J; bases unmatched to any gene: 9. The CDR3 loop is CASSLTGAGKTQYF. The CDR3, as DNA: TGTGCCAGCAGCCTGACAGGGGCCGGAAAGACCCAGTACTTC.